This T cell receptor (beta chain) was identified during a study of shared clonotypes between healthy human individuals. When replicate PCRs were run on sorted subsets, they used approximately 0.2 ug DNA, approximately 33,000 T cell genomes. TCRdb keeps only in-frame clones here, not all; method: immunoSEQ multiplex PCR. This sample has about 2 million clones; approximately 94% occur once, and the top ten carry 0.85% to 1.2%. CD45RO-negative cells were positively selected for CCR7, leaving out terminally differentiated effector memory CD45RA+ cells. V was cut by 5 bases and J by 9 bases, with 13 bases left in between. This CDR3 contains 12 residues. Germline values: CDR1 MDHEN, CDR2 SYDVKM.

What was sequenced was naive CD8+ T cells sorted from blood. The clonotype was recovered from a man aged 18 to 29 in good health. This chain uses TRBV28 with TRBJ1-2; D not resolved. The CDR3 coding sequence is TGTGCCAGCAGTGACACTCCTGAGAGCTACACCTTC. Translated: CASSDTPESYTF.